Shown below are 14 T cell receptor beta chains from a single sample sequenced in a study of blood T cell repertoires in COVID-19. TCRdb's table, derived via immunoSEQ multiplex PCR, lists solely in-frame clones and lacks some. The sample shows 95,000 to 100,000 clones, roughly 85% of them seen only once. The sequencing sample was made of peripheral blood. These receptors came from a woman aged 70-85 years with active or convalescent COVID-19.

The chain employs TRBV6-6 and TRBJ1-1; D is perhaps TRBD1 (6 bases). In germline, CDR1 is MNHNY, CDR2 SVGAGI (reference sequence). The CDR3 covers 15 residues. V lost 0 bases and J 6 bases, leaving 14 bases between the germline ends. The CDR3 nucleotides are TGTGCCAGCAGTTACTCGCTACAGGGCGTCCCTGAAGCTTTCTTT. Residues: CASSYSLQGVPEAFF.

A word on this clone: At one end, the junction sequence differs from germline, possibly due to a read error. The chain combines TRBV4-1 with TRBJ2-5; weak D call: TRBD1 (5 bases). There are 13 residues in the CDR3. Per germline, CDR1 MGHRA and CDR2 YSYEKL. The CDR3 is CASSKDSSRTQYF. As DNA, the CDR3 is TGCGCCAGCAGCAAAGACAGTTCAAGGACCCAGTACTTC.

The CDR3 sequence: CAWSPSGRADETQYF. CDR3 nucleotide sequence: TGTGCCTGGAGTCCTAGCGGGAGGGCCGATGAGACCCAGTACTTC. The rearrangement links TRBV30 to TRBJ2-5; 12 bases are shared with TRBD2. This CDR3 spans 15 amino acids. CDR1 GTSNPN and CDR2 SVGIG come from the germline V gene (reference sequence). V trimming: 2 bases; J trimming: 5 bases; junction bases outside the gene matches: 6.

The chain recombines TRBV28 with TRBJ1-4; D uncertain. The CDR3 runs to 16 residues. Deletions cut 1 base from V and 3 bases from J, with 12 bases between. Germline V gives CDR1 MDHEN, CDR2 SYDVKM. The CDR3 DNA reads TGTGCCAGCAGTTTATCCAGGCCCGTAGCTAATGAAAAACTGTTTTTT. It yields the protein CASSLSRPVANEKLFF. Full variable domain (outside the CDR3, taken from reference TRBV28 and TRBJ1-4): DVKVTQSSRYLVKRTGEKVFLECVQDMDHENMFWYRQDPGLGLRLIYFSYDVKMKEKGDIPEGYSVSREKKERFSLILESASTNQTSMYLCASSLSRPVANEKLFFGSGTQLSVL.

V is TRBV19 and J is TRBJ1-5, with 8 bases fitting TRBD1. The germline gives CDR1 LNHDA, CDR2 SQIVND (reference sequence). This CDR3 has 15 residues. The ends lost 3 bases at V and 4 bases at J; junction bases unmatched: 5. The CDR3 reads CASSMGRGLNQPQHF. The CDR3, as DNA: TGTGCCAGTAGTATGGGCAGGGGGCTTAATCAGCCCCAGCATTTT.

This clone was seen once. This chain links TRBV4-1 with TRBJ1-2; a possible D gene is TRBD1 (5 bases). V lost 0 bases and J lost 5, with 13 bases in between. The CDR3 has 15 residues. Germline CDR1 and CDR2: MGHRA and YSYEKL. The CDR3 spells CASSQDGRRDYGYTF. In nucleotides, the CDR3 is TGCGCCAGCAGCCAAGACGGCCGCAGGGATTATGGCTACACCTTC.

There are a few counts of this clone. J is TRBJ2-3 and V is TRBV5-1, with 8 bases aligning to TRBD1. J was trimmed by 1 base and V by 7 bases; bases with no gene match: 14. The germline V gene has CDR1 SGHRS and CDR2 YFSETQ. The CDR3 length is 17 residues. The CDR3 DNA reads as TGCGCCAGCGCCGTAAATACCGGGACAGGCCGCACAGATACGCAGTATTTT. Translation gives CASAVNTGTGRTDTQYF.

The chain employs TRBV18 and TRBJ2-7; possible D gene TRBD2, 6 bases. This CDR3 comprises 14 residues. V lost 3 bases, J lost 2 bases, and 11 bases lay in between. Germline V CDR1 and CDR2: KGHSH, LQKENI. The CDR3 loop reads CASSPAGLTYEQYF. In nucleotides, the CDR3 is TGTGCCAGCTCACCTGCGGGACTCACCTACGAGCAGTACTTC.

This clone was recorded once. The chain carries TRBV27 and TRBJ1-6; D may be TRBD1 (6 bases). Trimming cost V 5 bases and J 0 bases, with 20 bases left between them. The germline gives CDR1 MNHEY, CDR2 SMNVEV (reference sequence). This CDR3 comprises 19 residues. CDR3: CASSPFPPGQSSYNSPLHF. The CDR3 nucleotides are TGTGCCAGCAGTCCTTTCCCCCCGGGACAAAGCTCCTATAATTCACCCCTCCACTTT.

The CDR3 here is CASSLGTMAAQETQYF. The CDR3 DNA is TGCGCCAGCTCATTAGGAACGATGGCGGCACAAGAGACCCAGTACTTC. The chain has TRBV5-1 and TRBJ2-5; D remains unclear. V gave up 7 bases and J gave up 2 bases, with 21 bases separating them. Germline assignment: CDR1 SGHRS and CDR2 YFSETQ. The CDR3 is 16 amino acids.

As DNA, the CDR3 is TGTGCCAGCAGTGAGGGCGGCCCCGGGACCTACGAGCAGTACTTC. Protein product: CASSEGGPGTYEQYF. The chain employs TRBV2 and TRBJ2-7; possibly TRBD2 for D (5 bases). Germline V gene data show CDR1 as SNHLY and CDR2 as FYNNEI. The ends were cut back, 3 bases at V and 2 bases at J, with 14 bases in the middle. The CDR3 is 15 residues long.

The rearrangement links TRBV15 to TRBJ2-2; 7 nucleotides match TRBD2. CDR1 LNHNV and CDR2 YYDKDF come from the germline V gene (reference sequence). After removal of 6 bases from V and 0 bases from J, the junction contained 7 bases not matched to a gene. CDR3 size: 16 residues. The CDR3 region has the DNA TGTGCCACCAGACGAGGGGCGGGGGCGAACACCGGGGAGCTGTTTTTT. Translated: CATRRGAGANTGELFF.

The chain has TRBV10-3 and TRBJ2-2; 8 nucleotides agree with TRBD1. This CDR3 region has 15 residues. V lost 5 bases, J lost 5 bases, and 7 bases stayed unmatched. CDR1 is ENHRY, CDR2 SYGVKD, per germline. CDR3 protein: CAISPGQGGTGELFF. As DNA, the CDR3 is TGTGCCATCAGTCCCGGACAGGGAGGAACCGGGGAGCTGTTTTTT.

This clone was counted a few times. The gene calls are TRBV4-1 and TRBJ1-1, with D possibly being TRBD1 (6 bases). Trimming took off 4 bases at V and 4 bases at J, with 16 bases between the two ends. CDR1 is MGHRA and CDR2 is YSYEKL in the germline V gene. This CDR3 contains 15 residues. CDR3 nucleotide sequence: TGCGCCAGCAGCCCCCCCCGACAGGCGGTCACTGAAGCTTTCTTT. It is translated as CASSPPRQAVTEAFF.